This TCR beta chain was identified in a study of blood T cell repertoires in COVID-19. For the study at large: Sites across the United States, Italy and Spain contributed samples from acute and convalescent COVID-19. T cells, B-cell-depleted T cells, or PBMCs provided the cDNA or gDNA that served as material.

Original methodology: Amplification of reference gene primers was used by the study to estimate nucleated cell counts. TCRdb's copy holds only in-frame clones and misses some; the assay was immunoSEQ multiplex PCR. The V and J calls and clone size were taken over from that table, and D and trimming were inferred from the DNA. The sample includes approximately 290,000 clones, about 88% of them seen just once. Germline V gives CDR1 LNHDA, CDR2 SQIVND (reference sequence). This CDR3 is built from 14 residues. The germline V and J ends were trimmed by 6 bases and 3 bases, with 12 bases remaining between them.

This chain connects TRBV19 to TRBJ1-3, with a tentative D call TRBD1 (5 bases). This clonotype was obtained from a woman in her sixties with acute or convalescent COVID-19. Sequenced input: peripheral blood. DNA of the CDR3: TGTGCCAGTAGGGACCAGGGACTTGGAAACACCATATATTTT. Amino acid sequence: CASRDQGLGNTIYF.